This T cell receptor beta chain derives from a study of T cell clonality in common variable immunodeficiency. The table lists this clone with many counts. The CDR3 end falls 3 residues outside the read, so it is completed with the germline J gene. The CDR3 covers 14 residues. CDR1 is LNHDA and CDR2 is SQIVND in the germline V gene (reference sequence). The ends lost 7 bases at V and 5 bases at J; junction bases unmatched: 6. Only in-frame clones appear in the TCRdb table, and some are missing; sequencing was by immunoSEQ multiplex PCR. This sample comprises approximately 50,000 clones, none seen once only.

The sequence was obtained from a person aged 18 to 69 in good health. Material: peripheral blood mononuclear cells. The chain links TRBV19 to TRBJ2-1; the match to TRBD2 covers 9 bases. The CDR3 is CASKKLAGDNEQFF. The DNA read from the CDR3 is TGTGCCAGTAAGAAGTTAGCGGGGGACAATGAG.